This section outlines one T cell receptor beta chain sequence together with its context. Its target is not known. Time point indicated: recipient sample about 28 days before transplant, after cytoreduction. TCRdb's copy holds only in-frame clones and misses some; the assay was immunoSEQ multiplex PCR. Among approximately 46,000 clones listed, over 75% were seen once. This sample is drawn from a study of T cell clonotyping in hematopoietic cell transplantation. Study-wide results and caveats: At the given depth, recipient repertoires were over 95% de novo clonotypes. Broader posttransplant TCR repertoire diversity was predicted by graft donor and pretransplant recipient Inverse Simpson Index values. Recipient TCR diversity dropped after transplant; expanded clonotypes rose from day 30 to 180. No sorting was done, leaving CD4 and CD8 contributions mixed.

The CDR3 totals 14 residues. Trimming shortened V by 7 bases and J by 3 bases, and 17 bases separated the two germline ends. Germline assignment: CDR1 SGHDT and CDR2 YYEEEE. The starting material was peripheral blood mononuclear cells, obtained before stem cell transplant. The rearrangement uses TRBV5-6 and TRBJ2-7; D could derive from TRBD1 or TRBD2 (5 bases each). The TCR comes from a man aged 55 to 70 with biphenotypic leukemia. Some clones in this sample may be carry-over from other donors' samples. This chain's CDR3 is CASLGAGNDYEQYF. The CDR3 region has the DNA TGTGCCAGCCTCGGGGCAGGGAATGACTACGAGCAGTACTTC.